The 26 T cell receptor beta chains below were found in one sample sequenced in a study of T-cell memory formation after mild COVID-19 (dated by TCRdb to the early 2020s). The library was prepared using 5' RACE. TCRdb records Illumina NovaSeq 6000 as the sequencer. TCRdb's own reprocessing of the public reads used fastp at Q25 and MiXCR and kept productive beta chains. Here each entry gathers all rows of one CDR3 protein and keeps the most common genes and DNA. A total of hundreds of thousands of distinct CDR3 sequences appear in this sample, more than 15% of them only once. The ten largest clonotypes hold approximately 20% of the sample. What was sequenced was PBMCs or a T cell subset sorted from them (not recorded which). All receptors come from a man aged 18 to 29 who had mild COVID-19 (a few samples of this study predate the infection). The sample titles of this study are shuffled in the database, so cell type and time point are left out; the donor was told from shared clones.

This clonotype was detected a few times. The V call is TRBV7-2, the J call TRBJ1-2, with no clear D. V lost 1 base to trimming and J lost 2 bases, with 8 bases between them. From germline, CDR1 is SGHTA and CDR2 FQGNSA. The CDR3 covers 14 residues. The CDR3 loop is CASSLGEGNYGYTF. CDR3 DNA sequence: TGTGCCAGCAGCTTAGGCGAGGGAAACTATGGCTACACCTTC.

This clonotype was seen a handful of times. The V and J genes are TRBV4-1 and TRBJ2-7; D is unresolved. This CDR3 contains 14 residues. The germline V gene encodes CDR1 MGHRA and CDR2 YSYEKL. V lost 4 bases, J lost 0 bases, and 10 bases lay in between. The CDR3 DNA sequence: TGCGCCAGCAGCCCTTCCCAGCTCTCCTACGAGCAGTACGTC. Translating it yields CASSPSQLSYEQYV.

The CDR3 DNA reads as TGCAGCGTTGGTGTAAGGGGGCAGCCCCAGCATTTT. The encoded protein is CSVGVRGQPQHF. The chain recombines TRBV29-1 with TRBJ1-5, with D perhaps matching TRBD1 (6 bases). Trimming cost V 4 bases and J 7 bases, with 11 bases left between them. Germline CDR1 SQVTM, CDR2 ANQGSEA. The CDR3 loop spans 12 amino acids.

The J gene is TRBJ2-1, the V gene TRBV4-1, with D possibly being TRBD1 or TRBD2 (6 bases each). V was cut by 4 bases and J by 8 bases, with 21 bases left in between. CDR1 is MGHRA, CDR2 YSYEKL, per germline. The CDR3 length is 16 residues. The CDR3 reads CASSPMTGAGIDEQFF. The CDR3 bases are TGCGCCAGCAGCCCCATGACGGGGGCTGGGATCGATGAGCAGTTCTTC.

In this sample, this clonotype turned up a few times. CDR3 protein: CTSTQTTAEGSYEQYF. The CDR3 DNA reads as TGCACCAGCACCCAGACTACGGCCGAGGGTTCGTACGAGCAGTACTTC. The chain carries TRBV1 and TRBJ2-7. TRBV1 is recorded as a pseudogene. CDR3 size: 16 residues.

In this sample, this clonotype turned up a few times. The CDR3 DNA reads as TGTGCCAGCTCACCACCGGCTAAGAACCTCGACGAGCAGTACTTC. It translates to CASSPPAKNLDEQYF. The chain combines TRBV18 with TRBJ2-7, with unresolved D. Looked up from germline, CDR1 is KGHSH and CDR2 is LQKENI. V lost 0 bases, J lost 5 bases, and 14 bases lay in between. The length of the CDR3 is 15 residues. The full variable domain, in which reference TRBV18 and TRBJ2-7 provide the parts outside the CDR3, is NAGVMQNPRHLVRRRGQEARLRCSPMKGHSHVYWYRQLPEEGLKFMVYLQKENIIDESGMPKERFSAEFPKEGPSILRIQQVVRGDSAAYFCASSPPAKNLDEQYFGPGTRLTVT.

This clonotype has more than one count but fewer than ten. The genes are TRBV3-1 and TRBJ2-7, with TRBD1 matching over 7 bases. CDR1 is LGHDT and CDR2 is YNNKEL in the germline V gene (reference sequence). The V segment lost 5 bases and the J segment 1 base; nucleotides outside the gene matches: 20. This CDR3 contains 19 residues. The CDR3, as DNA: TGTGCCAGCAGCTATACCATACAGGGGACCCCGCATTATTCCTACGAGCAGTACTTC. Translating it yields CASSYTIQGTPHYSYEQYF.

This clonotype has just a few counts. The chain has TRBV29-1 and TRBJ2-7; D uncertain. Germline loops: CDR1 SQVTM, CDR2 ANQGSEA. The CDR3 contains 12 residues. V lost 3 bases, J lost 4 bases, and 10 bases lay in between. The chain's CDR3 is CSVEGSLYEQYF. Written as DNA, the CDR3 is TGCAGCGTTGAGGGATCCCTGTACGAGCAGTACTTC.

The rearrangement uses TRBV7-2 and TRBJ2-3, with D unresolved. Germline V gene lookup returns CDR1 SGHTA and CDR2 FQGNSA. Trimming cost V 6 bases and J 1 base, with 11 bases left between them. This CDR3 has 14 amino acids. The CDR3 sequence is CASSPFSGTDTQYF. The CDR3 DNA reads as TGTGCCAGCAGTCCCTTTTCTGGCACAGATACGCAGTATTTT.

The table lists this clonotype with a few counts. The DNA of the CDR3 is TGTGCCAGCAGCCCTCCCACCGGGACAGGTGGCTACAATGAGCAGTTCTTC. Protein sequence: CASSPPTGTGGYNEQFF. The rearrangement links TRBV28 to TRBJ2-1; TRBD1 matches 8 bases. The CDR3 covers 17 residues. The V segment lost 6 bases and the J segment 3 bases; nucleotides outside the gene matches: 13. Germline-derived CDR1 and CDR2 are MDHEN and SYDVKM.

The gene calls are TRBV20-1 and TRBJ1-6; 10 bases map to TRBD1. CDR3 length: 13 amino acids. V lost 6 bases to trimming and J lost 8 bases; unmatched junction nucleotides: 4. CDR1 and CDR2 from the germline V gene are DFQATT and SNEGSKA (reference sequence). As DNA, the CDR3 is TGCAGTGCCCCGGGACAGGGGTATTCACCCCTCCACTTT. Translation: CSAPGQGYSPLHF.

There are a few counts of this clonotype. DNA of the CDR3: TGTGCCAGCAGTTTGCGGGAATGGAGCTCCTACAATGAGCAGTTCTTC. This sequence encodes CASSLREWSSYNEQFF. The chain uses TRBV28 and TRBJ2-1; D is perhaps TRBD2 (6 bases). The CDR3 runs 16 residues. The germline gives CDR1 MDHEN, CDR2 SYDVKM. Trimming stripped 3 bases from V and 0 bases from J, with 12 bases between. The full variable domain, in which reference TRBV28 and TRBJ2-1 provide the parts outside the CDR3, is DVKVTQSSRYLVKRTGEKVFLECVQDMDHENMFWYRQDPGLGLRLIYFSYDVKMKEKGDIPEGYSVSREKKERFSLILESASTNQTSMYLCASSLREWSSYNEQFFGPGTRLTVL.

The V and J genes are TRBV20-1 and TRBJ2-7, with TRBD1 matching over 7 bases. Germline CDR1 DFQATT, CDR2 SNEGSKA (reference sequence). The CDR3 extends over 13 amino acids. Unmatched junction bases numbered 1, after V lost 2 bases and J lost 0 bases. The CDR3 reads CSARRDSSYEQYV. The CDR3 nucleotides read TGCAGTGCTAGACGGGACAGCTCCTACGAGCAGTACGTC.

This clonotype was seen more than once but under ten times. The J gene is TRBJ1-1, the V gene TRBV12-3 or TRBV12-4, with D unclear. V lost 8 bases, J lost 3 bases, and 13 bases lay in between. The CDR3 loop spans 13 amino acids. Written as DNA, the CDR3 is TGTGCCAGCCGACCGGGAGGCCACACTGAAGCTTTCTTT. As protein: CASRPGGHTEAFF.

This chain links TRBV6-2 or TRBV6-3 with TRBJ2-5; 8 bases are a match to TRBD2. Germline V gene lookup returns CDR1 MNHEY and CDR2 SVGEGT. V was pared by 6 bases and J by 4 bases, with 4 bases of the junction left unmatched. This CDR3 contains 13 residues. The CDR3 coding sequence is TGTGCCAGCAGGGCGGGGGGCGGAGAGACCCAGTACTTC. Its protein is CASRAGGGETQYF.

The chain links TRBV11-2 to TRBJ2-4, with D possibly TRBD1 on 7 matching bases. Germline V gene data show CDR1 as SGHAT and CDR2 as FQNNGV. Trimming removed 5 bases at V and 1 base at J, with 24 bases between. The CDR3 has 19 residues. The CDR3 DNA reads TGTGCCAGCAGCCCTCCAGGGGGGCAGTTAAGGGGGGCCAAAAACATTCAGTACTTC. It codes for CASSPPGGQLRGAKNIQYF.

The chain recombines TRBV7-9 with TRBJ1-1; the match to TRBD1 covers 8 bases. Germline CDR1 is SEHNR and CDR2 is FQNEAQ (reference sequence). The length of the CDR3 is 18 residues. Trimming cost V 6 bases and J 1 base; bases outside gene matches: 16. Written as DNA, the CDR3 is TGTGCCAGCAGAGCACTTCTACACAGGGGGGAACGGAACACTGAAGCTTTCTTT. It specifies CASRALLHRGERNTEAFF.

J is TRBJ2-5 and V is TRBV5-1; 9 bases fit TRBD2. The CDR3 length is 16 residues. The ends lost 4 bases at V and 0 bases at J; junction bases unmatched: 7. Germline values: CDR1 SGHRS, CDR2 YFSETQ. CDR3 loop: CASSPSLAGYQETQYF. As DNA, the CDR3 is TGCGCCAGCAGCCCTAGCCTAGCGGGGTACCAAGAGACCCAGTACTTC. Filled out from reference TRBV5-1 and TRBJ2-5, the complete variable domain reads KAGVTQTPRYLIKTRGQQVTLSCSPISGHRSVSWYQQTPGQGLQFLFEYFSETQRNKGNFPGRFSGRQFSNSRSEMNVSTLELGDSALYLCASSPSLAGYQETQYFGPGTRLLVL.

The V gene is TRBV27, the J gene TRBJ2-7; 10 positions match TRBD2. Germline CDR1 is MNHEY and CDR2 is SMNVEV (reference sequence). The CDR3 spans 15 residues. V trimming: 6 bases; J trimming: 6 bases; junction bases outside the gene matches: 11. The DNA for the CDR3 is TGTGCCAGCAGGATGATAGCGGGGGGCTTGGGCGAGCAGTACTTC. Translation: CASRMIAGGLGEQYF.

The chain has TRBV5-1 and TRBJ2-2, with 10 bases identical to TRBD1. This CDR3 spans 17 amino acids. CDR1 SGHRS and CDR2 YFSETQ come from the germline V gene. V lost 9 bases, J lost 2 bases, and 13 bases stayed unmatched. CDR3: CATRPRQGALNTGELFF. CDR3 sequence (DNA): TGCGCCACCAGACCGAGACAGGGGGCGCTTAACACCGGGGAGCTGTTTTTT.

The sample holds a few counts of this clonotype. The chain employs TRBV5-1 and TRBJ1-5, with TRBD1 as a possible D gene (5 bases). Trimming removed 2 bases at V and 7 bases at J, with 13 bases between. The CDR3 consists of 14 residues. Germline V gene lookup returns CDR1 SGHRS and CDR2 YFSETQ. The CDR3 sequence: CASSFTGEGQPQHF. CDR3 coding DNA: TGCGCCAGCAGCTTCACGGGGGAGGGACAGCCCCAGCATTTT.

This clonotype appeared a few times. V gene TRBV6-5 combines with J gene TRBJ2-7, with a possible D match to TRBD2 (5 bases). Trimming left V 0 bases short and J 5 bases short, with 11 bases between. The CDR3 has 14 residues. Germline CDR1 and CDR2: MNHEY and SVGAGI. The CDR3 region has the DNA TGTGCCAGCAGTTACTCCGAGGGTACGAACGAGCAGTACTTC. It is translated as CASSYSEGTNEQYF.

This clonotype was counted a few times. The chain combines TRBV6-5 with TRBJ2-1; 7 nucleotides agree with TRBD1. The germline V gene encodes CDR1 MNHEY and CDR2 SVGAGI. The CDR3 runs to 13 residues. V shed 8 bases and J 7 bases; nucleotides not matched to a gene: 8. Here the CDR3 reads CASSDRVRNEQFF. The DNA of the CDR3 is TGTGCCAGCTCAGACAGGGTTCGGAATGAGCAGTTCTTC.

This clonotype was seen ten or more times. The V call is TRBV19, the J call TRBJ1-2; D remains ambiguous. The germline gives CDR1 LNHDA, CDR2 SQIVND (reference sequence). With 2 bases removed from V and 5 bases from J, the gap between germline ends came to 15 bases. The CDR3 consists of 15 residues. This chain's CDR3 is CASSIREQIEYGYTF. As DNA, the CDR3 is TGTGCCAGTAGTATACGGGAACAAATTGAGTATGGCTACACCTTC.

The chain employs TRBV15 and TRBJ1-5, with 7 bases that match TRBD1. CDR3 size: 14 residues. Losses at the gene ends were 7 bases for V and 0 bases for J; bases not matched to a gene: 3. Germline values: CDR1 LNHNV, CDR2 YYDKDF (reference sequence). The CDR3 DNA is TGTGCCACCACCCAGGGGGATAGCAATCAGCCCCAGCATTTT. The encoded protein is CATTQGDSNQPQHF.

This clonotype was observed at least ten times. The chain links TRBV4-2 to TRBJ2-7; TRBD1 matches 9 bases. CDR1 is LGHNA and CDR2 is YNFKEQ in the germline V gene. V trimming: 4 bases; J trimming: 7 bases; junction bases outside the gene matches: 14. The CDR3 contains 16 residues. As DNA, the CDR3 is TGTGCCAGCAGCCCTTATGGGGAGGGACAGGGAGTGGAGCAGTACTTC. It yields the protein CASSPYGEGQGVEQYF.